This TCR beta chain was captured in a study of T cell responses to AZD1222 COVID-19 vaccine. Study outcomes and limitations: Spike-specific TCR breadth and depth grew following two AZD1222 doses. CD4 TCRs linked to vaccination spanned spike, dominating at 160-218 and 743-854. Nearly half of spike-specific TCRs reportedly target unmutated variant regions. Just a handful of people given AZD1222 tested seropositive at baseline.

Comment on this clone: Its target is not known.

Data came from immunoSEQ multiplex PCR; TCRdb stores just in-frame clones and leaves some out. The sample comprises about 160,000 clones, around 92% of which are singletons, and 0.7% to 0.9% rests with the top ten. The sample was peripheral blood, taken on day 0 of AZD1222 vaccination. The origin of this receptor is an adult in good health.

The CDR3: CTSSPWRAGYRVGGSNQPQHF. In nucleotides, the CDR3 is TGCACCAGCAGCCCATGGAGGGCGGGATACAGGGTAGGAGGGAGCAATCAGCCCCAGCATTTT. The chain combines TRBV1 with TRBJ1-5. TRBV1 counts as a pseudogene. CDR3 length: 21 amino acids.